Following are 16 T cell receptor beta chains from one sample sequenced in a study of Ad26.COV2.S vaccination and SARS-CoV-2 variants. TCRdb's copy holds only in-frame clones and misses some; the assay was immunoSEQ multiplex PCR. Of roughly 420,000 clones in the sample, 80% to 90% were seen once. The treatment was: 19 received Ad26.COV2.S at low or high dose, single or two shots; several received placebo; per-sample allocation not given. Material that was analyzed had been drawn on day 63 after the first vaccine or placebo injection. The material was peripheral blood, obtained in a trial of Ad26.COV2.S vaccine versus placebo. The receptor set was obtained from a person aged 18 to 59 who received the Ad26.COV2.S COVID-19 vaccine or a placebo.

The chain uses TRBV30 and TRBJ1-1; possible D gene TRBD1, 5 bases. The germline gives CDR1 GTSNPN, CDR2 SVGIG (reference sequence). The CDR3 runs 11 residues. With 5 bases removed from V and 4 bases from J, the gap between germline ends came to 8 bases. The CDR3, as DNA: TGTGCCTGGGGGGGACTCACTGAAGCTTTCTTT. It specifies CAWGGLTEAFF.

This chain joins TRBV18 and TRBJ1-2, with D unresolved. V lost 2 bases to trimming and J lost 6 bases, with 13 bases between them. CDR1 and CDR2 from the germline V gene are KGHSH and LQKENI. This CDR3 spans 14 amino acids. Here the CDR3 reads CASSPDFGADGYTF. CDR3 sequence (DNA): TGTGCCAGCTCACCAGATTTCGGTGCCGATGGCTACACCTTC.

The rearrangement uses TRBV18 and TRBJ1-3, with TRBD1 matching 7 bases. V lost 8 bases to trimming and J lost 2 bases; unmatched junction nucleotides: 9. This CDR3 contains 15 residues. CDR1 and CDR2 (germline): KGHSH, LQKENI. The CDR3 nucleotides are TGTGCCAGCCAGCCAACAGGGGTCCCTGGAAACACCATATATTTT. Encoded protein: CASQPTGVPGNTIYF.

This chain uses TRBV12-5 with TRBJ1-5; possibly TRBD1 for D (5 bases). Deletions cut 6 bases from V and 7 bases from J, with 19 bases between. This CDR3 has 15 amino acids. Germline values: CDR1 LGHNT, CDR2 FRNRAP. CDR3 sequence (DNA): TGTGCTAGTGGAGGCGACAGCCTCAAGCAGCAGCCCCAGCATTTT. Translation gives CASGGDSLKQQPQHF.

The J gene is TRBJ1-1, the V gene TRBV7-8; D remains ambiguous. The CDR3 runs 13 residues. Trimming cost V 1 base and J 7 bases, with 10 bases left between them. The germline V gene encodes CDR1 SGHVS and CDR2 FQNEAQ. CDR3 sequence: CASSLERQLEAFF. In DNA form, the CDR3 reads TGTGCCAGCAGCTTAGAAAGGCAACTTGAAGCTTTCTTT.

The CDR3 DNA is TGTGCCAGCAGCTTGGCCAGGCGGGACAGGGTATGGGAGCAGTACTTC. Translating it yields CASSLARRDRVWEQYF. This chain connects TRBV5-6 to TRBJ2-7; TRBD1 aligns across 9 bases. Germline CDR1 reads SGHDT; CDR2 reads YYEEEE. There are 16 residues in the CDR3. After removal of 0 bases from V and 7 bases from J, the junction contained 11 bases not matched to a gene.

The chain links TRBV27 to TRBJ1-2, with 7 bases that match TRBD1. Germline V gene sequence: CDR1 MNHEY, CDR2 SMNVEV (reference sequence). The CDR3 runs to 15 residues. With V trimmed by 5 bases and J by 4 bases, 10 bases remained unmatched. The DNA for the CDR3 is TGTGCCAGCAGTACTCACAGGGGCGCACGCTATGGCTACACCTTC. This translates into CASSTHRGARYGYTF.

The chain uses TRBV5-4 and TRBJ1-4; 7 nucleotides match TRBD1. The CDR3 runs 14 residues. V trimming: 4 bases; J trimming: 5 bases; junction bases outside the gene matches: 5. Germline CDR1 is SGHNT and CDR2 is YYREEE (reference sequence). The CDR3 DNA reads TGTGCCAGCAGCCCAGGGGGGTTAAATGAAAAACTGTTTTTT. Its protein product is CASSPGGLNEKLFF.

The J gene is TRBJ1-4, the V gene TRBV3-1 (or the pseudogene TRBV3-2); D possibly corresponds to TRBD1 (6 bases). The CDR3 is 15 residues long. The germline CDR1 and CDR2 sequences are LGHDT and YNNKEL (reference sequence). Trimming stripped 1 base from V and 8 bases from J, with 14 bases between. CDR3 sequence: CASSQVGGDSEKLFF. The CDR3 DNA reads TGTGCCAGCAGCCAAGTGGGGGGCGATAGCGAAAAACTGTTTTTT.

This clone was seen once. This chain links TRBV10-3 with TRBJ2-7; the D gene could be TRBD1 or TRBD2 (5 bases each). V was cut by 3 bases and J by 8 bases, with 23 bases left in between. The germline V gene encodes CDR1 ENHRY and CDR2 SYGVKD. The CDR3 contains 16 residues. The CDR3 DNA reads as TGTGCCATCAGTGATCCACCCGCCGGACACGGCGGGCAGCAGTACGTC. It is translated as CAISDPPAGHGGQQYV.

V usage is TRBV18 and J usage is TRBJ2-1; possible D gene TRBD2, 6 bases. This CDR3 has 14 residues. Trimming took 4 bases from V and 4 from J, leaving 11 bases between them. In germline, CDR1 is KGHSH, CDR2 LQKENI. The CDR3 coding sequence is TGTGCCAGCTCACAAACCCGGGAGTACAATGAGCAGTTCTTC. Amino acid sequence: CASSQTREYNEQFF.

CDR3 DNA: TGTGCCAGCAGTGAGCATCAGGGGAACTCTGGAAACACCATATATTTT. This gives the protein CASSEHQGNSGNTIYF. The rearrangement uses TRBV6-1 and TRBJ1-3, with a possible D match to TRBD1 (6 bases). V lost 3 bases and J 0 bases, leaving 12 bases between the germline ends. This CDR3 comprises 16 residues. Germline CDR1 is MNHNS and CDR2 is SASEGT.

This sequence joins TRBV24-1 and TRBJ2-5, with TRBD1 matching 12 bases. Trimming cost V 7 bases and J 8 bases; bases outside gene matches: 7. CDR1 and CDR2 (germline): KGHDR, SFDVKD. The CDR3 totals 14 residues. In DNA, the CDR3 is TGTGCCACCAGCCCACTGGGACAGGGGGCAACCCAGTACTTC. This encodes CATSPLGQGATQYF.

The chain is built from TRBV4-1 and TRBJ2-1, with TRBD1 as a possible D gene (5 bases). Trimming took off 1 base at V and 0 bases at J, with 7 bases between the two ends. This CDR3 is built from 15 residues. Per germline, CDR1 MGHRA and CDR2 YSYEKL. The CDR3: CASSQGTTSYNEQFF. The CDR3, as DNA: TGCGCCAGCAGCCAAGGGACAACCTCCTACAATGAGCAGTTCTTC.

This chain connects TRBV6-5 to TRBJ1-2; the match to TRBD1 covers 8 bases. Germline trimming cut 7 bases from V and 3 bases from J; bases unmatched to any gene: 7. Germline V gives CDR1 MNHEY, CDR2 SVGAGI. CDR3 length: 14 residues. CDR3 nucleotides: TGTGCCAGCATTCCAGGGGGCGAGTACTATGGCTACACCTTC. This gives the protein CASIPGGEYYGYTF.

The chain is built from TRBV27 and TRBJ2-3; 8 bases agree with TRBD2. The V gene's germline CDR1 is MNHEY and CDR2 SMNVEV (reference sequence). Trimming cost V 2 bases and J 8 bases; bases outside gene matches: 12. The CDR3 has 16 residues. The CDR3 loop reads CASSLGYGGAGITQYF. The CDR3 bases are TGTGCCAGCAGTTTAGGGTACGGGGGGGCCGGGATTACGCAGTATTTT.